The rows below give T cell receptor beta chains drawn from one sample of a study of T cell responses to AZD1222 COVID-19 vaccine. Method: immunoSEQ multiplex PCR; TCRdb's copy keeps in-frame clones and lacks some. The sample lists about 120,000 clones, roughly 90% occurring once. Sequenced material: peripheral blood, taken on day 0 of AZD1222 vaccination. These receptors were collected from an adult in good health. Both conserved end residues are part of each CDR3. A D gene is named only where the DNA matches it firmly. The size entry is marked missing in some rows and otherwise reads once, few, many or a size class.

D: .; J: TRBJ2-2; size: many; V: TRBV25-1; CDR3: CASRESWDTGELFF; DNA: TGTGCCAGCAGGGAGAGTTGGGACACCGGGGAGCTGTTTTTT
D: .; J: TRBJ1-3; size: .; V: TRBV11-3; CDR3: CASSLSGGPGNTIYF; DNA: TGTGCCAGCAGCTTATCTGGCGGCCCAGGAAACACCATATATTTT
D: .; J: TRBJ1-6; size: .; V: TRBV6-1; CDR3: CASSEAFPNSYNSPLHF; DNA: TGTGCCAGCAGTGAAGCTTTCCCCAACTCCTATAATTCACCCCTCCACTTT
D: .; J: TRBJ2-1; size: .; V: TRBV9; CDR3: CASSALTSGNEQFF; DNA: TGTGCCAGCAGCGCGCTTACTAGTGGGAATGAGCAGTTCTTC
D: TRBD1; J: TRBJ2-5; size: .; V: TRBV5-1; CDR3: CASSSTGKETQYF; DNA: TGCGCCAGCAGCTCGACAGGGAAAGAGACCCAGTACTTC
D: TRBD2; J: TRBJ2-7; size: .; V: TRBV18; CDR3: CASSPTSGSYEQYF; DNA: TGTGCCAGCTCACCAACTAGCGGGAGTTACGAGCAGTACTTC
D: .; J: TRBJ1-4; size: .; V: TRBV24-1; CDR3: CATSDSVGEKLFF; DNA: TGTGCCACCAGTGATTCGGTCGGTGAAAAACTGTTTTTT
D: .; J: TRBJ1-6; size: .; V: TRBV27; CDR3: CASSLQGGLGSPLHF; DNA: TGTGCCAGCAGTTTACAGGGCGGTCTTGGGTCACCCCTCCACTTT
D: .; J: TRBJ2-2; size: .; V: TRBV25-1; CDR3: CASSAFSGVGELFF; DNA: TGTGCCAGCAGTGCTTTCAGTGGGGTCGGGGAGCTGTTTTTT
D: .; J: TRBJ2-7; size: .; V: TRBV6-6; CDR3: CASSLDRPSSYEQYF; DNA: TGTGCCAGCAGCTTAGACAGGCCAAGCTCCTACGAGCAGTACTTC
D: .; J: TRBJ1-4; size: .; V: TRBV29-1; CDR3: CSGLDRANEKLFF; DNA: TGCAGCGGTCTGGACAGAGCTAATGAAAAACTGTTTTTT
D: .; J: TRBJ1-4; size: few; V: TRBV7-3; CDR3: CASSLTGGTNEKLFF; DNA: TGTGCCAGCAGCTTAACCGGTGGGACTAATGAAAAACTGTTTTTT
D: .; J: TRBJ2-1; size: .; V: TRBV24-1; CDR3: CATSEHTTPGYNEQFF; DNA: TGTGCCACCAGTGAGCACACCACTCCAGGGTATAATGAGCAGTTCTTC
D: .; J: TRBJ1-6; size: .; V: TRBV19; CDR3: CASSMDMETPLHF; DNA: TGTGCCAGTAGTATGGACATGGAAACACCCCTCCACTTT
D: .; J: TRBJ1-5; size: .; V: TRBV6-5; CDR3: CASSSGEANQPQHF; DNA: TGTGCCAGCAGTTCGGGGGAGGCAAATCAGCCCCAGCATTTT
D: .; J: TRBJ1-1; size: .; V: TRBV11-2; CDR3: CASRVSYTEAFF; DNA: TGTGCCAGCCGGGTTTCGTACACTGAAGCTTTCTTT
D: .; J: TRBJ2-7; size: .; V: TRBV2; CDR3: CAILGFLDSYEQYF; DNA: TGTGCCATCCTGGGGTTCCTAGACAGTTACGAGCAGTACTTC
D: .; J: TRBJ1-1; size: .; V: TRBV28; CDR3: CASSLGRGAFF; DNA: TGTGCCAGCAGTTTGGGGAGAGGCGCTTTCTTT
D: .; J: TRBJ1-6; size: .; V: TRBV7-9; CDR3: CASSFEGRSPLHF; DNA: TGTGCCAGCAGCTTCGAAGGTAGATCACCCCTCCACTTT
D: TRBD1; J: TRBJ1-2; size: .; V: TRBV7-9; CDR3: CASSPGTGFYGYTF; DNA: TGTGCCAGCAGTCCCGGGACAGGGTTCTATGGCTACACCTTC
D: .; J: TRBJ1-1; size: once; V: TRBV7-3; CDR3: CASSFNSDTEAFF; DNA: TGTGCCAGCAGTTTTAATTCCGACACTGAAGCTTTCTTT
D: .; J: TRBJ1-2; size: .; V: TRBV11-1; CDR3: CASSLINYGYTF; DNA: TGTGCCAGCAGCTTGATTAACTATGGCTACACCTTC
D: .; J: TRBJ2-2; size: .; V: TRBV7-9; CDR3: CASSSPRGGNTGELFF; DNA: TGTGCCAGCAGCTCCCCTCGGGGAGGGAACACCGGGGAGCTGTTTTTT
D: .; J: TRBJ2-3; size: .; V: TRBV27; CDR3: CASSLYRASTDTQYF; DNA: TGTGCCAGCAGTTTATATAGGGCGAGCACAGATACGCAGTATTTT
D: .; J: TRBJ1-6; size: .; V: TRBV7-6; CDR3: CASSLYREGFNSPLHF; DNA: TGTGCCAGCAGCCTCTACAGGGAGGGATTCAATTCACCCCTCCACTTT
D: .; J: TRBJ2-1; size: .; V: TRBV28; CDR3: CASSLRGYNEQFF; DNA: TGTGCCAGCAGTTTACGCGGGTACAATGAGCAGTTCTTC
D: TRBD1; J: TRBJ2-1; size: .; V: TRBV6-1; CDR3: CASTWTGGGNEQFF; DNA: TGTGCCAGCACCTGGACAGGGGGCGGGAATGAGCAGTTCTTC
D: .; J: TRBJ1-2; size: many; V: TRBV29-1; CDR3: CSVGGFYGYTF; DNA: TGCAGCGTTGGGGGGTTCTATGGCTACACCTTC
D: .; J: TRBJ1-1; size: .; V: TRBV4-1; CDR3: CASSQVGWGNTEAFF; DNA: TGCGCCAGCAGCCAGGTTGGGTGGGGAAACACTGAAGCTTTCTTT
D: .; J: TRBJ1-3; size: once; V: TRBV14; CDR3: CASSSTGGRSGNTIYF; DNA: TGTGCCAGCAGCAGCACCGGGGGCAGATCTGGAAACACCATATATTTT
D: TRBD2; J: TRBJ2-7; size: .; V: TRBV6-5; CDR3: CASSISGHYHEQYF; DNA: TGTGCCAGCAGTATTAGCGGGCACTACCACGAGCAGTACTTC
D: .; J: TRBJ1-1; size: few; V: TRBV7-9; CDR3: CASSRVDANTEAFF; DNA: TGTGCCAGCTCCAGGGTGGACGCTAACACTGAAGCTTTCTTT
D: TRBD1; J: TRBJ1-2; size: .; V: TRBV28; CDR3: CASSSSGQGTGYTF; DNA: TGTGCCAGCAGTTCCTCAGGACAGGGAACGGGCTACACCTTC
D: .; J: TRBJ1-6; size: .; V: TRBV5-8; CDR3: CASSLTGRYNSPLHF; DNA: TGTGCCAGCAGCTTGACAGGGCGATATAATTCACCCCTCCACTTT
D: .; J: TRBJ1-1; size: few; V: TRBV11-2; CDR3: CASSLDRGKAFF; DNA: TGTGCCAGCAGCTTAGATCGGGGTAAAGCTTTCTTT
D: .; J: TRBJ2-3; size: .; V: TRBV18; CDR3: CASSPPVDTQYF; DNA: TGTGCCAGCTCACCACCGGTAGATACGCAGTATTTT
D: TRBD1; J: TRBJ1-5; size: few; V: TRBV15; CDR3: CATSRRQGNQPQHF; DNA: TGTGCCACCAGCCGACGACAGGGGAATCAGCCCCAGCATTTT
D: .; J: TRBJ1-3; size: .; V: TRBV3-1/TRBV3-2; CDR3: CASSQDLVSGNTIYF; DNA: TGTGCCAGCAGCCAAGATCTGGTCTCTGGAAACACCATATATTTT
D: .; J: TRBJ1-3; size: once; V: TRBV6-5; CDR3: CASSQGQEEYF; DNA: TGTGCCAGCAGTCAGGGCCAGGAAGAATATTTT
D: TRBD1; J: TRBJ2-7; size: .; V: TRBV5-1; CDR3: CASSLQGATLYEQYF; DNA: TGCGCCAGCAGCTTACAGGGGGCGACACTATACGAGCAGTACTTC
D: .; J: TRBJ2-7; size: .; V: TRBV10-3; CDR3: CAIKQGLNYEQYF; DNA: TGTGCCATCAAGCAGGGACTGAACTACGAGCAGTACTTC
D: .; J: TRBJ2-2; size: .; V: TRBV25-1; CDR3: CASSPRQFGELFF; DNA: TGTGCCAGCAGTCCCCGACAGTTCGGGGAGCTGTTTTTT
D: .; J: TRBJ2-2; size: .; V: TRBV16; CDR3: CASSQSVRQGYTGELFF; DNA: TGTGCCAGCAGCCAATCGGTACGCCAGGGATACACCGGGGAGCTGTTTTTT
D: TRBD1; J: TRBJ1-2; size: .; V: TRBV24-1; CDR3: CASGQGLHGYTF; DNA: TGTGCCTCGGGACAGGGCCTCCATGGCTACACCTTC
D: .; J: TRBJ2-5; size: .; V: TRBV4-1; CDR3: CASSQDWGVQETQYF; DNA: TGCGCCAGCAGCCAAGATTGGGGGGTCCAAGAGACCCAGTACTTC
D: TRBD1; J: TRBJ1-5; size: .; V: TRBV6-5; CDR3: CASSRTGGLNQPQHF; DNA: TGTGCCAGCAGCCGGACAGGGGGCCTCAATCAGCCCCAGCATTTT
D: .; J: TRBJ2-3; size: .; V: TRBV7-3; CDR3: CASSLGTSTDTQYF; DNA: TGTGCCAGCAGCTTAGGTACCAGCACAGATACGCAGTATTTT
D: .; J: TRBJ2-7; size: once; V: TRBV3-1/TRBV3-2; CDR3: CASSQGTWEQYF; DNA: TGTGCCAGCAGCCAAGGTACGTGGGAGCAGTACTTC
D: TRBD1; J: TRBJ1-4; size: .; V: TRBV6-5; CDR3: CASVPPGTGGEKLFF; DNA: TGTGCCAGCGTACCGCCCGGGACAGGAGGAGAAAAACTGTTTTTT
D: .; J: TRBJ2-7; size: .; V: TRBV28; CDR3: CASRFVGYSYEQYF; DNA: TGTGCCAGCCGTTTTGTTGGTTACTCCTACGAGCAGTACTTC
D: .; J: TRBJ1-2; size: .; V: TRBV6-5; CDR3: CASSSAGQGPRGYTF; DNA: TGTGCCAGCAGTTCGGCTGGGCAGGGTCCCCGGGGCTACACCTTC
D: .; J: TRBJ1-1; size: .; V: TRBV28; CDR3: CASSSPAGKEGTEAFF; DNA: TGTGCCAGCAGTTCCCCTGCGGGGAAAGAAGGCACTGAAGCTTTCTTT
D: TRBD1; J: TRBJ2-3; size: .; V: TRBV9; CDR3: CASSSGTGAGDTQYF; DNA: TGTGCCAGCAGCTCCGGGACAGGGGCCGGAGATACGCAGTATTTT
D: .; J: TRBJ2-1; size: .; V: TRBV5-1; CDR3: CASSPQKTIQWGNEQFF; DNA: TGCGCCAGCAGCCCCCAAAAGACGATCCAATGGGGCAATGAGCAGTTCTTC
D: .; J: TRBJ2-1; size: .; V: TRBV5-1; CDR3: CASSALTDPARDEQFF; DNA: TGCGCCAGCAGCGCGCTGACGGACCCCGCTCGGGATGAGCAGTTCTTC